Listed below are T cell receptor beta chains from one sample, sequenced in a study of Ad26.COV2.S vaccination and SARS-CoV-2 variants. The data were produced by immunoSEQ multiplex PCR, yet TCRdb's version contains in-frame clones alone and is incomplete. The table shows roughly 400,000 clones, with about nine tenths occurring only once. The starting material was peripheral blood, obtained in a trial of Ad26.COV2.S vaccine versus placebo. The receptors here all came from a person between 18 and 60 years old who received the Ad26.COV2.S COVID-19 vaccine or a placebo. Both conserved end residues are part of each CDR3. The D gene is left open where the match is weak. The size entry is marked missing in some rows and otherwise reads once, few, many or a size class.

j_gene: TRBJ2-3
len: 14
d_gene: TRBD2
v_gene: TRBV12-5
abundance: -
CDR3nt: TGTGCTAGTGGTTCTAGCGGACCGCGGGGTACGCAGTATTTT
CDR3aa: CASGSSGPRGTQYF

j_gene: TRBJ2-7
len: 14
d_gene: -
v_gene: TRBV18
abundance: -
CDR3nt: TGTGCCAGCTTACGAACGGTAGGGACCTACGAGCAGTACTTC
CDR3aa: CASLRTVGTYEQYF

j_gene: TRBJ2-3
len: 16
d_gene: -
v_gene: TRBV7-9
abundance: -
CDR3nt: TGTGCCAGCAGCTCCAGCCTGACTAGGTCCACAGATACGCAGTATTTT
CDR3aa: CASSSSLTRSTDTQYF

j_gene: TRBJ2-3
len: 14
d_gene: -
v_gene: TRBV2
abundance: -
CDR3nt: TGTGCCAGCAGGTTGCACGGCAGCACAGATACGCAGTATTTT
CDR3aa: CASRLHGSTDTQYF

j_gene: TRBJ2-7
len: 13
d_gene: TRBD1
v_gene: TRBV29-1
abundance: -
CDR3nt: TGCAGCGTTGAAGGGGACAGGTCCTACGAGCAGTACTTC
CDR3aa: CSVEGDRSYEQYF

j_gene: TRBJ1-6
len: 14
d_gene: TRBD1
v_gene: TRBV5-4
abundance: -
CDR3nt: TGTGCCAGCAGCTGGGGACAGGGTGATTCACCCCTCCACTTT
CDR3aa: CASSWGQGDSPLHF

j_gene: TRBJ2-1
len: 16
d_gene: TRBD2
v_gene: TRBV7-3
abundance: -
CDR3nt: TGTGCCAGCAGCTCGACCACTAGCGGCTCCTACAATGAGCAGTTCTTC
CDR3aa: CASSSTTSGSYNEQFF

j_gene: TRBJ2-1
len: 14
d_gene: -
v_gene: TRBV20-1
abundance: -
CDR3nt: TGCAGTGCTAGTCCGGGGCTCTCCTACAATGAGCAGTTCTTC
CDR3aa: CSASPGLSYNEQFF

j_gene: TRBJ2-2
len: 13
d_gene: -
v_gene: TRBV6-4
abundance: once
CDR3nt: TGTGCCAGCAGTGAAACGAACACCGGGGAGCTGTTTTTT
CDR3aa: CASSETNTGELFF

j_gene: TRBJ1-1
len: 14
d_gene: -
v_gene: TRBV5-1
abundance: -
CDR3nt: TGCGCCAGCAGCCCACGGTGGGAGAACACTGAAGCTTTCTTT
CDR3aa: CASSPRWENTEAFF

j_gene: TRBJ2-7
len: 13
d_gene: -
v_gene: TRBV6-2/TRBV6-3
abundance: -
CDR3nt: TGTGCCAGCAGTTATTCGGTGACCTACGAGCAGTACTTC
CDR3aa: CASSYSVTYEQYF

j_gene: TRBJ1-2
len: 12
d_gene: -
v_gene: TRBV7-9
abundance: -
CDR3nt: TGTGCCAGCAGCTTAGGAAGAGATGGCTACACCTTC
CDR3aa: CASSLGRDGYTF

j_gene: TRBJ2-5
len: 13
d_gene: -
v_gene: TRBV12-3/TRBV12-4
abundance: -
CDR3nt: TGTGCCAGCAGTTCCCCCGGCCCTGAGACCCAGTACTTC
CDR3aa: CASSSPGPETQYF

j_gene: TRBJ2-5
len: 16
d_gene: TRBD2
v_gene: TRBV28
abundance: -
CDR3nt: TGTGCCAGCAGTCCCCGTGCTAGCGGGAGGATGGAGACCCAGTACTTC
CDR3aa: CASSPRASGRMETQYF

j_gene: TRBJ2-1
len: 18
d_gene: TRBD2
v_gene: TRBV27
abundance: -
CDR3nt: TGTGCCAGCAGAACCACCGGGACTAGCGGGAGGGCATACAATGAGCAGTTCTTC
CDR3aa: CASRTTGTSGRAYNEQFF

j_gene: TRBJ2-7
len: 15
d_gene: -
v_gene: TRBV7-8
abundance: -
CDR3nt: TGTGCCAGCAGCCCGCTGGATACCAGGGGACGCGAGCAGTACTTC
CDR3aa: CASSPLDTRGREQYF

j_gene: TRBJ2-1
len: 13
d_gene: TRBD2
v_gene: TRBV9
abundance: -
CDR3nt: TGTGCCAGCAGCGTAGACCTAGCGGGAGAGCAGTTCTTC
CDR3aa: CASSVDLAGEQFF

j_gene: TRBJ1-2
len: 13
d_gene: -
v_gene: TRBV28
abundance: -
CDR3nt: TGTGCCAGCAGTTTCGGGACCAGGGGAGGCTACACCTTC
CDR3aa: CASSFGTRGGYTF

j_gene: TRBJ2-3
len: 14
d_gene: -
v_gene: TRBV27
abundance: -
CDR3nt: TGTGCCAGCAGTTACGGGAGATCCACAGATACGCAGTATTTT
CDR3aa: CASSYGRSTDTQYF

j_gene: TRBJ2-7
len: 16
d_gene: TRBD1
v_gene: TRBV5-1
abundance: -
CDR3nt: TGCGCCAGCAGCTTGGCACGGACAGGGCTTTCCTACGAGCAGTACTTC
CDR3aa: CASSLARTGLSYEQYF

j_gene: TRBJ1-1
len: 13
d_gene: TRBD1
v_gene: TRBV6-5
abundance: few
CDR3nt: TGTGCCAGCAGTTACTCGACAGGGCTCGAAGCTTTCTTT
CDR3aa: CASSYSTGLEAFF

j_gene: TRBJ2-7
len: 13
d_gene: -
v_gene: TRBV2
abundance: once
CDR3nt: TGTGCCAGCAACCTTCAGAGTACCTACGAGCAGTACTTC
CDR3aa: CASNLQSTYEQYF

j_gene: TRBJ2-7
len: 13
d_gene: TRBD1
v_gene: TRBV29-1
abundance: -
CDR3nt: TGCAGCGTTGGCAGGGGGCGCACCTACGAGCAGTACTTC
CDR3aa: CSVGRGRTYEQYF

j_gene: TRBJ2-3
len: 16
d_gene: TRBD1
v_gene: TRBV3-1/TRBV3-2
abundance: once
CDR3nt: TGTGCCAGCAGCGGATCGACAGGGGGCGCGACAGATACGCAGTATTTT
CDR3aa: CASSGSTGGATDTQYF

j_gene: TRBJ2-7
len: 14
d_gene: -
v_gene: TRBV7-2
abundance: -
CDR3nt: TGTGCCAGCAGCTTAGTTGTGGGAGCTAGGGAGCAGTACTTC
CDR3aa: CASSLVVGAREQYF

j_gene: TRBJ2-7
len: 14
d_gene: TRBD2
v_gene: TRBV10-3
abundance: -
CDR3nt: TGTGCCATCAGTGAGGGACTAGCGGGAGTACAGCAGTACTTC
CDR3aa: CAISEGLAGVQQYF

j_gene: TRBJ2-1
len: 15
d_gene: TRBD2
v_gene: TRBV10-3
abundance: -
CDR3nt: TGTGCCATCAGCCTTCTAGCGGGAGTTTCCAATGAGCAGTTCTTC
CDR3aa: CAISLLAGVSNEQFF

j_gene: TRBJ2-7
len: 14
d_gene: -
v_gene: TRBV6-6
abundance: -
CDR3nt: TGTGCCAGCAGTTACTCGGCGGGCAGCTACGAGCAGTACTTC
CDR3aa: CASSYSAGSYEQYF

j_gene: TRBJ2-5
len: 13
d_gene: -
v_gene: TRBV28
abundance: -
CDR3nt: TGTGCCAGCAGTTTGGCCCCCGGGGGATCGCAGTACTTC
CDR3aa: CASSLAPGGSQYF

j_gene: TRBJ1-2
len: 16
d_gene: -
v_gene: TRBV28
abundance: -
CDR3nt: TGTGCCAGCATAGAGATATCTGGGGCAGGGTTGGATGGCTACACCTTC
CDR3aa: CASIEISGAGLDGYTF

j_gene: TRBJ2-7
len: 19
d_gene: TRBD2
v_gene: TRBV6-2/TRBV6-3
abundance: -
CDR3nt: TGTGCCAGCAGTTACGCCACCGGGACTAGCGGGAGAAATTCCTACGAGCAGTACTTC
CDR3aa: CASSYATGTSGRNSYEQYF

j_gene: TRBJ1-1
len: 15
d_gene: TRBD1
v_gene: TRBV11-1
abundance: -
CDR3nt: TGTGCCAGCAGCCTGGGACAGCCTCAGAACACTGAAGCTTTCTTT
CDR3aa: CASSLGQPQNTEAFF

j_gene: TRBJ2-1
len: 15
d_gene: TRBD2
v_gene: TRBV20-1
abundance: -
CDR3nt: TGCAGTGCTAGTAGCGTTCTAGCGGGAGCGAATGAGCAGTTCTTC
CDR3aa: CSASSVLAGANEQFF

j_gene: TRBJ2-2
len: 15
d_gene: TRBD2
v_gene: TRBV3-1/TRBV3-2
abundance: -
CDR3nt: TGTGCCAGCAGCCATTTTAGCGGGTCCGGCGGGGAGCTGTTTTTT
CDR3aa: CASSHFSGSGGELFF

j_gene: TRBJ2-3
len: 12
d_gene: -
v_gene: TRBV7-6
abundance: -
CDR3nt: TGTGCCAGCAGCTCCCAGGGGGATACGCAGTATTTT
CDR3aa: CASSSQGDTQYF

j_gene: TRBJ2-2
len: 14
d_gene: -
v_gene: TRBV7-2
abundance: -
CDR3nt: TGTGCCAGCAGCTTATTTTCCAACACCGGGGAGCTGTTTTTT
CDR3aa: CASSLFSNTGELFF

j_gene: TRBJ2-1
len: 11
d_gene: TRBD2
v_gene: TRBV20-1
abundance: -
CDR3nt: TGCAGTGCTAGAATTGGACTAGGGCAGTTCTTC
CDR3aa: CSARIGLGQFF

j_gene: TRBJ1-5
len: 13
d_gene: -
v_gene: TRBV11-2
abundance: -
CDR3nt: TGTGCCAGCAGCTTGGACAGAAATCAGCCCCAGCATTTT
CDR3aa: CASSLDRNQPQHF

j_gene: TRBJ2-6
len: 16
d_gene: -
v_gene: TRBV21-1
abundance: -
CDR3nt: TGTGCCAGCAGCAAAAGCTCCCTCTCTGGGGCCAACGTCCTGACTTTC
CDR3aa: CASSKSSLSGANVLTF

j_gene: TRBJ1-3
len: 14
d_gene: -
v_gene: TRBV5-4
abundance: -
CDR3nt: TGTGCCAGCAGCCTTAAGGGAGCAGGGCACACCATATATTTT
CDR3aa: CASSLKGAGHTIYF

j_gene: TRBJ2-7
len: 14
d_gene: -
v_gene: TRBV6-2/TRBV6-3
abundance: -
CDR3nt: TGTGCCAGCAGTTACAGTCGTATCCTCTACGAGCAGTACTTC
CDR3aa: CASSYSRILYEQYF

j_gene: TRBJ2-5
len: 15
d_gene: -
v_gene: TRBV27
abundance: -
CDR3nt: TGTGCCAGCAGTCCCCTGCGGAGCCCTCAAGAGACCCAGTACTTC
CDR3aa: CASSPLRSPQETQYF

j_gene: TRBJ2-5
len: 13
d_gene: -
v_gene: TRBV4-1
abundance: -
CDR3nt: TGCGCCAGCAGCCTCTGGGGGCGTGGGACCCAGTACTTC
CDR3aa: CASSLWGRGTQYF

j_gene: TRBJ1-5
len: 13
d_gene: -
v_gene: TRBV27
abundance: -
CDR3nt: TGTGCCAGCAGTTTAGCCGGTTATCAGCCCCAGCATTTT
CDR3aa: CASSLAGYQPQHF

j_gene: TRBJ2-5
len: 13
d_gene: -
v_gene: TRBV28
abundance: -
CDR3nt: TGTGCCAGCAGTTTACAGGGGCCCGAGACCCAGTACTTC
CDR3aa: CASSLQGPETQYF